This is a list of T cell receptor beta chains from one sample in a study of monozygotic twins with inflammatory bowel disease. TCRdb derives one entry per CDR3 protein from the 5' RACE reads, leaving out DNA. The table lists fewer than 200,000 distinct CDR3 sequences, with approximately 3% in the top ten. The sample comprised blood. These receptors originate from a human donor with ulcerative colitis or Crohn's disease, or a healthy co-twin of an affected twin (not recorded which). The CDR3 runs from the conserved cysteine through the conserved F or W.

J gene	V gene	CDR3 protein
TRBJ1-1	TRBV6-1	CASSLGTTVGTEAFF
TRBJ1-1	TRBV7-3	CASSLNTGGNTEAFF
TRBJ1-1	TRBV6-1	CASRNQEATEAFF
TRBJ2-7	TRBV7-2	CASSLTGGGFNPGEQYF
TRBJ2-2	TRBV2	CASRLLAVTTGELFF
TRBJ2-7	TRBV6-5	CASSYSSGSRYEQYF
TRBJ2-7	TRBV5-1	CASSLARLAGGNEQYF
TRBJ2-2	TRBV5-1	CASSLGRGPNTGELFF
TRBJ1-5	TRBV19	CASRDVNQPQHF
TRBJ2-1	TRBV5-1	CASTLDTGENEQFF
TRBJ2-1	TRBV5-6	CASSLGQGLNEQFF
TRBJ2-1	TRBV11-3	CASSLGTSGSDEQFF
TRBJ1-3	TRBV6-5	CASRPDRENTIYF
TRBJ1-5	TRBV6-2/TRBV6-3	CASRARGTGGNQPQHF
TRBJ2-1	TRBV27	CASLRDPLAPYNEQFF
TRBJ2-5	TRBV28	CASSLYSGPRQETQYF
TRBJ1-2	TRBV6-5	CASSYGSGGLYGYTF
TRBJ2-2	TRBV7-6	CASSQRQGARGELFF
TRBJ1-5	TRBV21-1	CASSTRDRGTQPQHF
TRBJ2-1	TRBV18	CASSPGLATSYNEQFF
TRBJ2-1	TRBV28	CASSLLDRYNEQFF
TRBJ1-5	TRBV7-9	CASSLGDSSMQPQHF
TRBJ1-6	TRBV6-6	CASSYGTQNSPLHF
TRBJ1-4	TRBV5-1	CASSLGAAANEKLFF
TRBJ2-7	TRBV7-9	CASSLGVFYEQYF
TRBJ2-7	TRBV5-1	CASSSQGASYEQYF
TRBJ2-1	TRBV5-1	CASSRRDRDGDEQFF
TRBJ1-2	TRBV7-8	CASSQAYGQANYGYTF
TRBJ2-3	TRBV24-1	CATSDPLAGDTDTQYF
TRBJ1-2	TRBV24-1	CATSDSGQAWDGYTF
TRBJ2-3	TRBV12-3/TRBV12-4	CASSLRTGGDVSTDTQYF
TRBJ2-7	TRBV7-9	CASSVLVADLGEQYF
TRBJ2-1	TRBV6-4	CASSRDYLLDEQFF
TRBJ2-1	TRBV5-1	CASTQGQKHNEQFF
TRBJ1-1	TRBV9	CASSEGYRGGTEAFF
TRBJ2-6	TRBV12-5	CASGSTGQSSGANVLTF
TRBJ2-2	TRBV29-1	CAAGKGFHTGELFF
TRBJ1-1	TRBV5-5	CASSLIASARDTEAFF
TRBJ2-2	TRBV6-5	CASSYSPGRGTGDLFF
TRBJ2-1	TRBV2	CASSETSSRNEQFF
TRBJ2-7	TRBV5-5	CASSLTASGSRYEQYF
TRBJ2-7	TRBV5-4	CASSLTSAKSYEQYF
TRBJ2-7	TRBV30	CAWSSLGGRRYEQYF
TRBJ2-1	TRBV4-1	CASSRNFELDEQFF
TRBJ1-4	TRBV9	CASSVDTGRVEKLFF
TRBJ2-1	TRBV28	CASSSWREGLEQFF
TRBJ2-7	TRBV28	CASSPQLGGEQYF
TRBJ2-7	TRBV6-2/TRBV6-3	CASSYEQGRYEQYF
TRBJ2-3	TRBV5-1	CASSERVGSTDTQYF
TRBJ2-5	TRBV20-1	CSARRDQETQYF
TRBJ2-7	TRBV4-1	CASSQREWDRSYEQYF
TRBJ2-1	TRBV5-1	CASSSGSPGYKNEQFF
TRBJ2-7	TRBV20-1	CSARDPRLAREQYF
TRBJ1-5	TRBV5-4	CASSLAGGSTTQHF
TRBJ1-5	TRBV30	CAWGQGRNQPQHF
TRBJ1-2	TRBV28	CASSTPHRTAGYYGYTF
TRBJ1-5	TRBV6-1	CASRPRQGARSQPQHF
TRBJ2-2	TRBV24-1	CATSGPPGGLRELFF
TRBJ1-5	TRBV19	CASSPPGRPYSNQPQHF